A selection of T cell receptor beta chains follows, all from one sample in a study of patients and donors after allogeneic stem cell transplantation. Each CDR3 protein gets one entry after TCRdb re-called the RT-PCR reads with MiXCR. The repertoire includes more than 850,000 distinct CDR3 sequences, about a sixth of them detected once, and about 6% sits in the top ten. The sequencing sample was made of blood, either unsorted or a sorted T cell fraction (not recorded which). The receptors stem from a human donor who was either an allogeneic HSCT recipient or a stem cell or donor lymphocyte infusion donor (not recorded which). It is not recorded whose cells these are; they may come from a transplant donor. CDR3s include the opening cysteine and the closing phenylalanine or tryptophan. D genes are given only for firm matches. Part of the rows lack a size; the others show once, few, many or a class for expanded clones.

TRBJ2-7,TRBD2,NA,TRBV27,CASSLIASGSPEQYF,TGTGCCAGCAGTTTAATCGCTAGCGGGAGCCCCGAGCAGTACTTC
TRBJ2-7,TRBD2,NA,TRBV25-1,CASIPPRTSGRSYEQYF,TGTGCCAGCATCCCCCCCCGGACTAGCGGACGCTCCTACGAGCAGTACTTC
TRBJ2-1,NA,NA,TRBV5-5,CASNDRDPIEQFF,TGTGCCAGCAACGACCGGGACCCAATCGAGCAGTTCTTC
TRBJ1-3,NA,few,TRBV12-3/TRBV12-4,CASSLALGGAYGNTIYF,TGTGCCAGCAGTTTAGCGCTCGGGGGGGCTTACGGAAACACCATATATTTT
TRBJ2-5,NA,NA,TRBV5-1,CASKYPGTQGPAETQYF,TGCGCCAGCAAATACCCAGGGACCCAAGGTCCAGCAGAGACCCAGTACTTC
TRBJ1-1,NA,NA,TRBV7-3,CASSLTVPTRTAFF,TGTGCCAGCAGCTTAACGGTCCCCACAAGGACGGCTTTCTTT
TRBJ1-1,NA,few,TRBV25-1,CASSVALDTEAFF,TGTGCCAGCAGTGTGGCACTTGACACTGAAGCTTTCTTT
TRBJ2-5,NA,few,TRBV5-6,CASSLLDGEETQYF,TGTGCCAGCAGCTTACTTGACGGCGAAGAGACCCAGTACTTC
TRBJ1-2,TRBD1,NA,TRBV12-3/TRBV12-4,CASRQGASYGYTF,TGTGCCAGCAGACAGGGGGCAAGCTATGGCTACACCTTC
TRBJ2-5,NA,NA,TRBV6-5,CASSYVALTNFETQYF,TGTGCCAGCAGTTACGTAGCCCTGACCAATTTTGAGACCCAGTACTTC
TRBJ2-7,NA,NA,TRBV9,CASSVASGEPYEQYF,TGTGCCAGCAGCGTAGCCTCAGGGGAGCCCTACGAGCAGTACTTC
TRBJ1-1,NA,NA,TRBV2,CASSPGAAYTEAFF,TGTGCCAGCAGTCCCGGGGCTGCATACACTGAAGCTTTCTTT
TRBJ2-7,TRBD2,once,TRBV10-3,CAISEAGVYEQYF,TGTGCCATCAGTGAGGCGGGGGTCTACGAGCAGTACTTC
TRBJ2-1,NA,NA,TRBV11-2,CASSPLARNAYNEQFF,TGTGCCAGCAGCCCCCTAGCCCGAAACGCCTACAATGAGCAGTTCTTC
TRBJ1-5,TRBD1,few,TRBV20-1,CSARVGTGWGQPQHF,TGCAGTGCTAGAGTCGGGACAGGGTGGGGCCAGCCCCAGCATTTT
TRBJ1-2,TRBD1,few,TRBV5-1,CASTATGTGEYGYTF,TGCGCCAGCACGGCTACCGGGACAGGGGAGTATGGCTACACCTTC
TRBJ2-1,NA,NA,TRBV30,CAWSFEDEQFF,TGTGCCTGGAGTTTCGAGGATGAGCAGTTCTTC
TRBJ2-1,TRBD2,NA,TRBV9,CASSPHWAGGDREQFF,TGTGCCAGCAGCCCCCACTGGGCGGGGGGTGATAGGGAGCAGTTCTTC
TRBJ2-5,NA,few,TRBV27,CASSTGDLQETQYF,TGTGCCAGCAGTACCGGGGACCTCCAAGAGACCCAGTACTTC
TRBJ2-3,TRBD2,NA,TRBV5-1,CASSKGLAGVGDTQYF,TGCGCCAGCAGCAAGGGACTAGCGGGAGTAGGAGATACGCAGTATTTT
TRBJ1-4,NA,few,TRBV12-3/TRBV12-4,CASWKTLANEKLFF,TGTGCCAGTTGGAAGACCCTTGCTAATGAAAAACTGTTTTTT
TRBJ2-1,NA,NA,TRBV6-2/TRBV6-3,CASSSGPRGANEQFF,TGTGCCAGCAGTTCCGGGCCACGGGGGGCTAATGAGCAGTTCTTC
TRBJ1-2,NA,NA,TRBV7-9,CASSPRGERNYGYTF,TGTGCCAGCAGCCCCCGTGGGGAAAGGAACTATGGCTACACCTTC
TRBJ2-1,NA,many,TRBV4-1,CASSQDQAYNEQFF,TGCGCCAGCAGCCAAGATCAGGCTTACAATGAGCAGTTCTTC